These T cell receptor beta chains were read from a single sample in a study of blood T cells in healthy people across ages. In TCRdb, the 5' RACE reads were re-called with MiXCR into one record per CDR3 protein. The sample records about 970,000 distinct CDR3 sequences, just over 50% being singletons. The sample taken for sequencing was blood. These receptors came from a woman aged 55 to 70 in good health. The CDR3 runs from the conserved cysteine through the conserved F or W. D genes are given only for firm matches. Clone size appears in some rows only: once, few, many, or a class for an expanded clone.

>TRBJ2-3|-|TRBV9|TRBD2
TGTGCCAGCAGCGTAGACGTCTGGCGGGAGTCGCCAGATACGCAGTATTTT
CASSVDVWRESPDTQYF
>TRBJ1-2|few|TRBV29-1|-
TGCAGCGCTTGGGCGCGTCGCTGGAACGGCTACACCTTC
CSAWARRWNGYTF
>TRBJ2-3|-|TRBV25-1|-
TGTGCCAGCAGTGCCACAGGGGACTCCACAGATACGCAGTATTTT
CASSATGDSTDTQYF
>TRBJ2-7|-|TRBV10-2|-
TGCGCCAGCAGTGAGGGCAGGTCGGACTACGAGCAGTACTTC
CASSEGRSDYEQYF
>TRBJ2-7|many|TRBV12-3/TRBV12-4|-
TGTGCCAGCAGCCATCCGACCAGCGCGGGCTACGAGCAGTACTTC
CASSHPTSAGYEQYF
>TRBJ2-5|-|TRBV3-1|TRBD2
TGTGCCAGCAGCCGCCCCCGGACTAGCGGGAGTCTACTAGAGACCCAGTACTTC
CASSRPRTSGSLLETQYF
>TRBJ2-7|-|TRBV6-5|-
TGTGCCAGCAACAAAATCGGGAATTACGAGCAGTACTTC
CASNKIGNYEQYF
>TRBJ2-6|-|TRBV11-2|TRBD1
TGTGCCAGCAGCTTAGGGACAGGGCCTGGGGCCAACGTCCTGACTTTC
CASSLGTGPGANVLTF
>TRBJ1-1|-|TRBV3-1|-
TGTGCCAGCAGCCAGGGTCTACCGACTGAAGCTTTCTTT
CASSQGLPTEAFF
>TRBJ2-1|-|TRBV5-1|TRBD2
TGCGCCAGCAGCTTAACTAGCGGGGGGGGCAATGAGCAGTTCTTC
CASSLTSGGGNEQFF
>TRBJ2-3|few|TRBV10-3|-
TGTGCCATTAATGAGCGGGCTGAGGCAGATACGCAGTATTTT
CAINERAEADTQYF
>TRBJ2-7|-|TRBV15|-
TGTGCCACCAGCAGAGATAGTACTTCGAGACGACCCTACGAGCAGTACTTC
CATSRDSTSRRPYEQYF
>TRBJ2-3|-|TRBV24-1|TRBD1
TGTGCCACCAGCACACAGGGGAATTTGGATACGCAGTATTTT
CATSTQGNLDTQYF
>TRBJ1-2|-|TRBV7-2|TRBD1
TGTGCCAGCACGCAACAGGGGTTCTATGGCTACACCTTC
CASTQQGFYGYTF
>TRBJ1-1|many|TRBV7-6|-
TGTGCCAGCAGCTTGGGACCTCGGACTGAAGCTTTCTTT
CASSLGPRTEAFF
>TRBJ1-5|-|TRBV6-2/TRBV6-3|-
TGTGCCAGCAGTCCGAGAGGGGGGGCGTCGAATCAGCCCCAGCATTTT
CASSPRGGASNQPQHF
>TRBJ2-7|-|TRBV29-1|TRBD1
TGCGGCGTTCTCCGGACAGGGGGGACCTACGAGCAGTACTTC
CGVLRTGGTYEQYF
>TRBJ2-3|-|TRBV3-1|-
TGTGCCAGCAGCAGGATTGGACCCCCTTACACAGATACGCAGTATTTT
CASSRIGPPYTDTQYF
>TRBJ2-1|few|TRBV12-3/TRBV12-4|TRBD2
TGTGCCAGCAGGGCGGGACTAGCGGGATCCAATGAGCAGTTCTTC
CASRAGLAGSNEQFF
>TRBJ2-7|-|TRBV6-6|-
TGTGCCAGTCGGGACGGAGACTACGAGCAGTACTTC
CASRDGDYEQYF
>TRBJ2-3|-|TRBV4-1|TRBD2
TGCGCCAGCAGCCAATCGGGACTAGCTCCAGATACGCAGTATTTT
CASSQSGLAPDTQYF
>TRBJ2-7|-|TRBV7-2|TRBD2
TGTGCCAGCAGCCGACCAGCGGGAGGACCCTACGAGCAGTACTTC
CASSRPAGGPYEQYF
>TRBJ2-5|-|TRBV7-9|-
TGTGCCAGCAGGGGGGGCGCCCCTTTACGGGAGACCCAGTACTTC
CASRGGAPLRETQYF
>TRBJ2-1|-|TRBV7-3|-
TGTGCCAGCAGCGCAGCCCGGGGAGAGCAGTTCTTC
CASSAARGEQFF
>TRBJ2-5|-|TRBV2|-
TGTGCCAGCAACCTAGGGGGGTGGATGGAGACCCAGTACTTC
CASNLGGWMETQYF
>TRBJ2-7|few|TRBV15|TRBD2
TGTGCCACCAGCAGAGATAGCGGGAGACCCTACGAGCAGTACTTC
CATSRDSGRPYEQYF
>TRBJ2-1|-|TRBV5-1|-
TGCGCCAGCAGCACCACGAACCACTTCAATGAGCAGTTCTTC
CASSTTNHFNEQFF
>TRBJ2-7|-|TRBV28|TRBD1
TGTGCCAGCAGTCCCCCTCGGGACAGGCACGTCTACGAGCAGTACTTC
CASSPPRDRHVYEQYF
>TRBJ2-3|once|TRBV11-2|TRBD1
TGTGCCAGCAGCCCAGTGGCCAGGGACAGGGGGCGACATGAGCAGTATTTT
CASSPVARDRGRHEQYF
>TRBJ2-1|-|TRBV15|TRBD2
TGTGCCACCAGCAGGGAGATCCGCGGGGGGCCCTACAATGAGCAGTTCTTC
CATSREIRGGPYNEQFF
>TRBJ2-7|-|TRBV6-5|-
TGTGCCAGCAGTTTTAGGGATCCCTACGAGCAGTACTTC
CASSFRDPYEQYF